This passage covers 8 T cell receptor beta chains from one sample sequenced in a study of cytomegalovirus exposure and HLA in healthy donors. A multiplex PCR was run with 60 Vbeta primers and 13 Jbeta primers. Some clones are missing from TCRdb's copy, which holds only in-frame ones; the method was immunoSEQ multiplex PCR. The table records some 160,000 clones, approximately 80% of them present only once. The sequenced sample was PBMCs. The receptors stem from a woman aged 50 to 60 in good health and CMV-seronegative.

The table lists this clone with a count of one. The V call is TRBV27, the J call TRBJ2-5, with D maybe TRBD1 (7 bases). The CDR3 runs 13 residues. Germline V lookup: CDR1 MNHEY, CDR2 SMNVEV (reference sequence). V shed 6 bases and J shed 9 bases, with 17 bases lying between them. CDR3 sequence reads: CASRFLDREAQYF. In DNA form, the CDR3 reads TGTGCCAGCAGATTCCTCGACAGGGAGGCCCAGTACTTC.

The chain links TRBV1 to TRBJ2-7; the table names TRBD2, a call not compared with the DNA. TRBV1 is described as a pseudogene. This CDR3 is 17 amino acids long. The CDR3: CTSSQDLLAGGSYEQYF. CDR3 nucleotide sequence: TGCACCAGCAGCCAAGATCTCCTAGCGGGAGGGTCCTACGAGCAGTACTTC.

The chain uses TRBV5-4 and TRBJ1-1, with 9 bases that match TRBD1. The CDR3 has 13 amino acids. Looked up from germline, CDR1 is SGHNT and CDR2 is YYREEE (reference sequence). Trimming removed 2 bases from V and 6 bases from J; junction bases left unmatched: 2. CDR3 nucleotides: TGTGCCAGCAGCTTACAGGGGGCGTCTGAAGCTTTCTTT. Amino acids: CASSLQGASEAFF.

The genes are TRBV5-8 and TRBJ1-3; 8 bases agree with TRBD1. The germline V gene has CDR1 SGHTS and CDR2 YDEGEE. The CDR3 runs to 16 residues. Unmatched junction bases numbered 5, after V lost 0 bases and J lost 3 bases. CDR3 bases: TGTGCCAGCAGCTTGGTCCCCAGGGGGCATGGAAACACCATATATTTT. Translated: CASSLVPRGHGNTIYF.

CDR3 nucleotide sequence: TGTGCCAGCAGCCCTCAACGGGGAAACACTGAAGCTTTCTTT. Its protein product is CASSPQRGNTEAFF. The chain combines TRBV7-9 with TRBJ1-1; no reliable D call. The CDR3 is 14 amino acids. Germline values: CDR1 SEHNR, CDR2 FQNEAQ (reference sequence). The germline V and J ends were trimmed by 5 bases and 2 bases, with 12 bases remaining between them.

This chain links TRBV23-1 with TRBJ2-7; 9 bases fit TRBD2. TRBV23-1 qualifies as an ORF whose function is uncertain. The CDR3 is 18 residues long. The trim removed 0 bases at V and 3 bases at J, leaving 12 bases unmatched. CDR3 nucleotide sequence: TGCGCCAGCAGTCAATCTCTTCCTAGCGGGGATCCTATCTACGAGCAGTACTTC. This sequence encodes CASSQSLPSGDPIYEQYF.

This clone has only a few counts. This rearrangement joins TRBV10-3 to TRBJ2-6; no reliable D call. With 4 bases removed from V and 2 bases from J, the gap between germline ends came to 9 bases. Germline loops: CDR1 ENHRY, CDR2 SYGVKD. This CDR3 comprises 15 residues. The CDR3 region is CAISGSSTGANVLTF. The CDR3 DNA reads as TGTGCCATCAGTGGCAGTAGCACTGGGGCCAACGTCCTGACTTTC.

The rearrangement links TRBV7-9 to TRBJ2-7; 9 bases are shared with TRBD1. The trim removed 1 base at V and 12 bases at J, leaving 4 bases unmatched. The CDR3 contains 12 residues. Germline CDR1 is SEHNR and CDR2 is FQNEAQ (reference sequence). The CDR3 here is CASSLDRDRAYF. The DNA for the CDR3 is TGTGCCAGCAGCTTAGATAGGGACAGGGCGTACTTC.